This TCR beta chain originates from a study of CD8 T cells in ankylosing spondylitis. This clonotype was picked up a small number of times. Antigen specificity is unknown. A single record per CDR3 protein comes from TCRdb applying MiXCR to the 5' RACE reads. The repertoire holds roughly 670,000 distinct CDR3 sequences, with under 20% as singletons. General observations from the study: The study identified a TCR beta motif of under 10 highly homologous variants that appeared characteristic of ankylosing spondylitis blood.

The sequence was obtained from a male donor with ankylosing spondylitis. Material: blood, either unsorted or a sorted T cell fraction (not recorded which).

This CDR3 reads CASSLWASESYNEQFF. The DNA for the CDR3 is TGTGCCAGCAGTCTCTGGGCTAGCGAGTCTTACAATGAGCAGTTCTTC. The chain joins TRBV12-3 or TRBV12-4 to TRBJ2-1; tentative D call: TRBD2 (6 bases). V was shortened by 5 bases and J by 4 bases, with 18 bases between the two germline ends. This CDR3 has 16 residues.